Reported below is one T cell receptor (beta chain). In the original workflow: For nucleated cells, counts were estimated from reference gene primer amplification. Profiled with immunoSEQ multiplex PCR; TCRdb holds only in-frame clones, not every one. The V and J calls and clone size come from that table; D and trimming were worked out from the DNA. The data show about 200,000 clones, over 70% seen once. This sample is drawn from a study of blood T cell repertoires in COVID-19. Study context: COVID-19 samples collected from the United States, Italy and Spain covered acute and convalescent phases. T cells, B-cell-depleted T cells, or PBMCs supplied cDNA or gDNA.

There are 16 residues in the CDR3. The J segment lost 7 bases and the V segment lost 5 bases, leaving 12 bases of the junction unmatched. Germline CDR1 is LGHNA and CDR2 is YNFKEQ. What was sequenced was peripheral blood. The source is a woman aged 70-85 years with acute or convalescent COVID-19. The rearrangement joins TRBV4-2 to TRBJ2-1, with TRBD1 matching 9 bases. The CDR3 region has the DNA TGTGCCAGCAGCGTTGGGGGGGACAGGGTTAGGAATGAGCAGTTCTTC. This codes for CASSVGGDRVRNEQFF.